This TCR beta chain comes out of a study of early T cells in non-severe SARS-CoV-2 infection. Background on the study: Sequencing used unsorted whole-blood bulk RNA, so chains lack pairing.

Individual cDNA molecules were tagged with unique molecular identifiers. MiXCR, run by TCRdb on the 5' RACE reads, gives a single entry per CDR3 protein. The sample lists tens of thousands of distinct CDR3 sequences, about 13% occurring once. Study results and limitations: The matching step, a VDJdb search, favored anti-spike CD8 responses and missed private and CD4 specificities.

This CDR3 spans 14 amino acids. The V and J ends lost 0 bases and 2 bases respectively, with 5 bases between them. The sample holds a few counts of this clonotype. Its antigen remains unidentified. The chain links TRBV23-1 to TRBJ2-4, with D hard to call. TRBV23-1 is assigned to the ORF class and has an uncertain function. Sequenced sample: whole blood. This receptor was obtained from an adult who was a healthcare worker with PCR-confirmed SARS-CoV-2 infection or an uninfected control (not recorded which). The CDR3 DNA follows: TGCGCCAGCAGTCAATCGGGGTCCAAAAACATTCAGTACTTC. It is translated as CASSQSGSKNIQYF.